This TCR beta chain was captured by sequencing in a study of blood T cell repertoires in COVID-19. Study-level background: Both acute and convalescent COVID-19 samples were obtained from the United States, Italy and Spain. Sample material is recorded as cDNA or gDNA derived from T cells, B-cell-depleted T cells, or PBMCs.

Methods used by the authors: Counts of nucleated cells, estimated from reference gene primer amplification, were obtained. TCRdb's table, derived via immunoSEQ multiplex PCR, lists solely in-frame clones and lacks some. Clone size and the V and J calls come from that table; the DNA yielded D and trimming. In the table there are tens of thousands of clones, about four fifths of which are singletons. The germline V gene encodes CDR1 MGHRA and CDR2 YSYEKL. The CDR3 extends over 17 amino acids. The V and J ends lost 3 bases and 9 bases, in that order; junction bases with no gene match: 15. The receptor's source is a woman aged 40 to 50 with acute COVID-19. The sequencing sample was made of PBMCs or T cells enriched from blood (not recorded which). V is TRBV4-1 and J is TRBJ2-1; 9 bases line up with TRBD2. In nucleotides, the CDR3 is TGCGCCAGCAGCCACTGGGCCATCGCGGGAGGGGGCGGTGAGCAGTTCTTC. Residues: CASSHWAIAGGGGEQFF.